This entry lists 28 T cell receptor beta chains sequenced from one sample in a study of OX40 agonist ivuxolimab in advanced cancers. TCRdb keeps only in-frame clones here, not all; method: immunoSEQ multiplex PCR. The table lists approximately 19,000 clones, around three quarters of them singletons. The sequences come from CD4+ or CD8+ T cells sorted from blood, collected in a trial of the OX40 agonist ivuxolimab. These receptors all stem from an adult with an advanced solid tumor such as melanoma, head and neck, liver or kidney cancer.

J is TRBJ1-6 and V is TRBV7-9; 7 bases are a match to TRBD1. CDR1 is SEHNR and CDR2 is FQNEAQ in the germline V gene (reference sequence). This CDR3 region has 16 residues. V trimming: 4 bases; J trimming: 1 base; junction bases outside the gene matches: 4. The CDR3 loop reads CASSSPGGSYNSPLHF. Here the CDR3 DNA reads TGTGCCAGCAGCTCACCAGGGGGATCCTATAATTCACCCCTCCACTTT.

This chain joins TRBV7-6 and TRBJ2-5; perhaps TRBD2 as D (6 bases). The CDR3 runs to 15 residues. Germline-derived CDR1 and CDR2 are SGHVS and FNYEAQ. The V end lost 6 bases, the J end lost 4 bases, and 18 bases lay between the germline ends. CDR3 in amino acids: CASSTGRLEGETQYF. CDR3 nucleotide sequence: TGTGCCAGCAGTACTGGGCGTTTGGAGGGAGAGACCCAGTACTTC.

This clone appeared a few times. This CDR3 reads CASSQEWGDTEAFF. The CDR3, as DNA: TGCGCCAGCAGCCAAGAGTGGGGAGACACTGAAGCTTTCTTT. The chain combines TRBV4-1 with TRBJ1-1; D remains ambiguous. The germline V gene encodes CDR1 MGHRA and CDR2 YSYEKL. This CDR3 is built from 14 residues. V lost 0 bases and J lost 3, with 8 bases in between.

This clone was detected only once. V is TRBV5-4 and J is TRBJ2-7, with D unclear. Trimming left V 0 bases short and J 1 base short, with 5 bases between. This CDR3 region has 13 residues. CDR1 and CDR2 from the germline V gene are SGHNT and YYREEE (reference sequence). The CDR3 DNA is TGTGCCAGCAGCTTGGTAGGGTCCTACGAGCAGTACTTC. It codes for CASSLVGSYEQYF.

A single count supports this clone. The rearrangement links TRBV6-5 to TRBJ1-2, with D possibly being TRBD1 (5 bases). Germline V gene sequence: CDR1 MNHEY, CDR2 SVGAGI. V was pared by 2 bases and J by 8 bases, with 12 bases between. This CDR3 has 13 residues. In DNA, the CDR3 is TGTGCCAGCAGTTACAATCAGGGCTGGGGCTACACCTTC. This encodes CASSYNQGWGYTF.

The J gene is TRBJ1-1, the V gene TRBV9; TRBD1 matches at 7 bases. With V trimmed by 4 bases and J by 7 bases, 10 bases remained unmatched. This CDR3 spans 14 amino acids. Germline V lookup: CDR1 SGDLS, CDR2 YYNGEE. The CDR3, as DNA: TGTGCCAGCAGCCAATATCAGGGGGTGGGTGAAGCTTTCTTT. It translates to CASSQYQGVGEAFF.

This sequence joins TRBV4-1 and TRBJ1-1; 7 nucleotides align to TRBD1. This CDR3 contains 13 residues. Germline CDR1 MGHRA, CDR2 YSYEKL. V trimming: 8 bases; J trimming: 1 base; junction bases outside the gene matches: 4. The CDR3 here is CASSRGRNTEAFF. The CDR3 bases are TGCGCCAGCTCGAGGGGGCGGAACACTGAAGCTTTCTTT.

This clone has more than one count but fewer than ten. The chain uses TRBV11-3 and TRBJ1-1; D call uncertain. Between the trimmed V and J ends, which lost 4 bases and 1 base, there was a span of 16 bases. The CDR3 runs 16 residues. Germline loops: CDR1 SGHNT, CDR2 YENEEA. CDR3 in amino acids: CASSSYGTMKNTEAFF. DNA of the CDR3: TGTGCCAGCAGCTCTTACGGCACTATGAAGAACACTGAAGCTTTCTTT.

This chain uses TRBV5-1 with TRBJ2-7; D perhaps matches TRBD2 (5 bases). The ends were cut back, 4 bases at V and 4 bases at J, with 15 bases in the middle. The CDR3 sequence is 14 residues long. Germline CDR1 reads SGHRS; CDR2 reads YFSETQ. In nucleotides, the CDR3 is TGCGCCAGCAGCGCAGGCGGTGGCGGGTACGAGCAGTACTTC. Amino acids: CASSAGGGGYEQYF.

This clone appeared a few times. The CDR3 sequence: CASSEARPLGRGTEAFF. DNA for the CDR3: TGTGCCAGCAGTGAAGCTCGACCCCTCGGGAGGGGAACTGAAGCTTTCTTT. This sequence joins TRBV2 and TRBJ1-1; a possible D gene is TRBD1 (5 bases). The CDR3 has 17 residues. V was pared by 0 bases and J by 5 bases, with 19 bases between. CDR1 SNHLY and CDR2 FYNNEI come from the germline V gene. Full variable domain (outside the CDR3, taken from reference TRBV2 and TRBJ1-1): EPEVTQTPSHQVTQMGQEVILRCVPISNHLYFYWYRQILGQKVEFLVSFYNNEISEKSEIFDDQFSVERPDGSNFTLKIRSTKLEDSAMYFCASSEARPLGRGTEAFFGQGTRLTVV.

Here the CDR3 reads CASSHKRTGTINGNTIYF. The CDR3 region has the DNA TGCGCCAGCAGCCATAAAAGGACAGGGACTATAAACGGAAACACCATATATTTT. The chain combines TRBV4-1 with TRBJ1-3; 8 bases map to TRBD1. The CDR3 loop spans 18 amino acids. Germline V gene sequence: CDR1 MGHRA, CDR2 YSYEKL. J gave up 4 bases and V 3 bases, and 14 bases lay outside the gene matches.

The chain couples TRBV5-4 to TRBJ2-3, with D tentatively TRBD1 (6 bases). The V end was cut by 0 bases, the J end by 2 bases, with 13 bases between. Germline lookup yields CDR1 SGHNT and CDR2 YYREEE (reference sequence). The CDR3 contains 16 residues. The CDR3 here is CASSLAAHRDTDTQYF. The CDR3 region has the DNA TGTGCCAGCAGCTTGGCCGCTCACAGGGACACAGATACGCAGTATTTT.

V gene TRBV9 combines with J gene TRBJ2-2; D ambiguous. The V gene lost 6 bases and the J gene lost 6 bases, with 15 bases spanning the gap. Germline CDR1 SGDLS, CDR2 YYNGEE. This CDR3 is built from 14 residues. The CDR3: CASTPAFASGELFF. The CDR3 DNA follows: TGTGCCAGCACCCCCGCGTTTGCCTCCGGGGAGCTGTTTTTT.

The chain has TRBV6-1 and TRBJ1-5; no clear D gene. Germline values: CDR1 MNHNS, CDR2 SASEGT. V was trimmed by 3 bases and J by 3 bases, leaving 12 bases between them. This CDR3 region has 15 residues. The CDR3 spells CASSDVHPNNQPQHF. CDR3 nucleotides: TGTGCCAGCAGTGACGTACACCCAAACAATCAGCCCCAGCATTTT.

The chain employs TRBV7-9 and TRBJ2-5; tentatively, D is TRBD2 (5 bases). This CDR3 has 14 residues. V lost 5 bases and J lost 2, with 12 bases in between. The V gene's germline CDR1 is SEHNR and CDR2 FQNEAQ (reference sequence). CDR3 in amino acids: CASSDTRVQETQYF. As DNA, the CDR3 is TGTGCCAGCAGCGACACGAGGGTTCAAGAGACCCAGTACTTC.

This clone was seen a handful of times. The rearrangement uses TRBV5-6 and TRBJ2-1; 9 bases align to TRBD1. Germline CDR1 SGHDT, CDR2 YYEEEE. The CDR3 spans 14 residues. The ends lost 0 bases at V and 9 bases at J; junction bases unmatched: 4. The CDR3 protein is CASSLAQGAPEQFF. DNA for the CDR3: TGTGCCAGCAGCTTGGCACAGGGGGCGCCTGAGCAGTTCTTC.

This clone was detected only a few times. The chain recombines TRBV7-6 with TRBJ1-1, with D uncertain. This CDR3 comprises 13 residues. Germline V gene sequence: CDR1 SGHVS, CDR2 FNYEAQ. Trimming stripped 5 bases from V and 5 bases from J, with 12 bases between. In DNA, the CDR3 is TGTGCCAGCAGCCCTGAGGTGGGGACTGAAGCTTTCTTT. Encoded protein: CASSPEVGTEAFF.

J is TRBJ2-1 and V is TRBV9; 11 positions match TRBD2. The trim removed 4 bases at V and 8 bases at J, leaving 5 bases unmatched. The germline CDR1 and CDR2 sequences are SGDLS and YYNGEE. The CDR3 runs 14 residues. The CDR3 DNA reads TGTGCCAGCAGCCCTAGCGGGGGGTATGATGAGCAGTTCTTC. This translates into CASSPSGGYDEQFF.

By share, this clone counts as medium-sized. The chain couples TRBV27 to TRBJ1-6, with D maybe TRBD1 (5 bases). Germline values: CDR1 MNHEY, CDR2 SMNVEV (reference sequence). Trimming took off 7 bases at V and 0 bases at J, with 13 bases between the two ends. This CDR3 has 16 residues. CDR3 sequence reads: CASKGTASSYNSPLHF. DNA for the CDR3: TGTGCCAGCAAGGGGACGGCGAGCTCCTATAATTCACCCCTCCACTTT.

This rearrangement joins TRBV7-2 to TRBJ2-5; 9 bases are shared with TRBD2. The V gene's germline CDR1 is SGHTA and CDR2 FQGNSA. CDR3 length: 16 amino acids. The V gene end was trimmed by 5 bases and the J gene end by 9 bases; junction bases not matched to a gene: 16. The CDR3 reads CASSPLPSGASGAQYF. The CDR3 DNA reads TGTGCCAGCAGCCCACTTCCTAGCGGGGCCTCGGGGGCCCAGTACTTC.

The chain joins TRBV7-9 to TRBJ2-7, with 7 positions matching TRBD2. The CDR3 is 16 amino acids. CDR1 and CDR2 (germline): SEHNR, FQNEAQ (reference sequence). The V gene end was trimmed by 6 bases and the J gene end by 1 base; junction bases not matched to a gene: 12. Written as DNA, the CDR3 is TGTGCCAGCAGTACCAGCAAGCGGGATCGGTCCTACGAGCAGTACTTC. Amino acids: CASSTSKRDRSYEQYF.

The V gene is TRBV7-2, the J gene TRBJ1-5; D is possibly TRBD1 (5 bases). The germline V and J ends were trimmed by 1 base and 4 bases, with 8 bases remaining between them. Germline-derived CDR1 and CDR2 are SGHTA and FQGNSA. The CDR3 sequence is 14 residues long. DNA of the CDR3: TGTGCCAGCAGCTTAGGGGACCGAAATCAGCCCCAGCATTTT. This translates into CASSLGDRNQPQHF.

The CDR3 sequence: CASSLSRQAEAFF. For the CDR3, the DNA is TGTGCCAGCAGCTTATCACGGCAGGCTGAAGCTTTCTTT. The V call is TRBV11-2, the J call TRBJ1-1, with no clear D. This CDR3 is built from 13 residues. V dropped 2 bases and J dropped 6 bases, with 10 bases sitting between them. Germline V gives CDR1 SGHAT, CDR2 FQNNGV.

The J gene is TRBJ2-2, the V gene TRBV6-1; 12 bases fit TRBD2. Germline lookup yields CDR1 MNHNS and CDR2 SASEGT. The V and J ends lost 4 bases and 6 bases, in that order; junction bases with no gene match: 6. CDR3 length: 16 amino acids. The CDR3 is CASSATSGSFSGELFF. CDR3 in DNA: TGTGCCAGCAGTGCGACTAGCGGGAGTTTTTCCGGGGAGCTGTTTTTT.

The chain links TRBV5-1 to TRBJ2-1, with D maybe TRBD2 (5 bases). The CDR3 has 17 amino acids. Trimming took off 3 bases at V and 0 bases at J, with 16 bases between the two ends. Germline values: CDR1 SGHRS, CDR2 YFSETQ. CDR3: CASSSGPTTSSYNEQFF. CDR3 in DNA: TGCGCCAGCAGCTCTGGGCCTACTACTAGCTCCTACAATGAGCAGTTCTTC.

The chain recombines TRBV7-9 with TRBJ2-5, with D hard to call. Per germline, CDR1 SEHNR and CDR2 FQNEAQ (reference sequence). V was cut by 5 bases and J by 5 bases, with 9 bases left in between. The CDR3 sequence is 12 residues long. CDR3 protein: CASSLGRETQYF. The CDR3 DNA follows: TGTGCCAGCAGCCTAGGACGGGAGACCCAGTACTTC.

The sample holds one count of this clone. J is TRBJ1-6 and V is TRBV7-8; unclear D gene. Germline V gene sequence: CDR1 SGHVS, CDR2 FQNEAQ. Trimming removed 1 base from V and 0 bases from J, with 7 bases in between. This CDR3 has 16 residues. The CDR3 reads CASSLEQISYNSPLHF. The CDR3 bases are TGTGCCAGCAGCTTAGAGCAGATCTCCTATAATTCACCCCTCCACTTT.

The rearrangement links TRBV7-2 to TRBJ2-1; no reliable D call. CDR3 length: 14 residues. Deletions cut 5 bases from V and 4 bases from J, with 12 bases between. Germline V CDR1 and CDR2: SGHTA, FQGNSA. The chain's CDR3 is CASSGASSYNEQFF. Here the CDR3 DNA reads TGTGCCAGCAGCGGCGCCTCGTCTTACAATGAGCAGTTCTTC.